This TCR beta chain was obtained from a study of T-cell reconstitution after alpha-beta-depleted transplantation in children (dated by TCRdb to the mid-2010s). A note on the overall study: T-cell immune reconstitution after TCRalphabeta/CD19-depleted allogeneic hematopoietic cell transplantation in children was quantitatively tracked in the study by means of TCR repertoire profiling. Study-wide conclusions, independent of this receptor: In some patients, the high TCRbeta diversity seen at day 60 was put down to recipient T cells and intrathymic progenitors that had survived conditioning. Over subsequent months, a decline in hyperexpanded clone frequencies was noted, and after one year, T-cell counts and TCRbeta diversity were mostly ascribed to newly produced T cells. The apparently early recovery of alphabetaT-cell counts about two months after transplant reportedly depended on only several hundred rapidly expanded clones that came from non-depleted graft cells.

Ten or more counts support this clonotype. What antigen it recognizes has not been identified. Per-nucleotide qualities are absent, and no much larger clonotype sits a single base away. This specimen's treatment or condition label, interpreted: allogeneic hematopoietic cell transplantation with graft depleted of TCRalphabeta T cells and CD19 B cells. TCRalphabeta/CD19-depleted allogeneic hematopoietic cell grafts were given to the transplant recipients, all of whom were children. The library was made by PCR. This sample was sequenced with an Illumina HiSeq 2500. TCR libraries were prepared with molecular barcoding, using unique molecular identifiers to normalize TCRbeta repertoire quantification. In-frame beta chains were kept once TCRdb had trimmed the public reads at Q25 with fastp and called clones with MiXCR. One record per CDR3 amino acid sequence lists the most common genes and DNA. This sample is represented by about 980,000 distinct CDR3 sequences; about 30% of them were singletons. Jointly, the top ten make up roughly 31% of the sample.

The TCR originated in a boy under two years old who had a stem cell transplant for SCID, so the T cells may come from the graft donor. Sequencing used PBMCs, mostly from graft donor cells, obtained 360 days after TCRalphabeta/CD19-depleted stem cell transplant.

The CDR3 in this case is CASSPSGETQYF. The bases read TGTGCCAGCAGTCCATCGGGTGAGACCCAGTACTTC. This receptor chain uses TRBV18 and TRBJ2-5; the D gene is not confidently resolved. The CDR3 contains 12 residues, cysteine and phenylalanine counted. Of all the DNA, just the CDR3 is kept, 36 bases in frame from base 1. For CDR1 and CDR2, the germline V gene lists KGHSH and LQKENI. V is pared back by 8 bases and J by 5 bases, with 12 bases lying between the germline termini.